This section outlines one T cell receptor beta chain sequence together with its context. The sample comes from a study of blood T cells in healthy people across ages. CDR3 length: 14 amino acids. Deletions cut 11 bases from V and 4 bases from J, with 20 bases between. Germline values: CDR1 ENHRY, CDR2 SYGVKD. Next came a second PCR, run for about 6 to 12 cycles, which used a sample-barcoded 5' primer along with a J-beta primer mix. Each CDR3 protein is one row after TCRdb ran MiXCR on the 5' RACE reads. Among roughly 1,000,000 distinct CDR3 sequences listed, 25% were seen once. These same data were also listed under a study on T cells of mothers and their children.

The sample consisted of blood. This TCR was recovered from a girl aged 2 to 9 in good health. The V call is TRBV10-3, the J call TRBJ2-5, with D perhaps matching TRBD1 (6 bases). The CDR3 is CASWDTRDGETQYF. CDR3 nucleotide sequence: TGTGCCTCGTGGGACACCAGGGATGGAGAGACCCAGTACTTC.